Presented here are 22 T cell receptor beta chains from one specimen sequenced in a study of glioma-infiltrating T cells after dendritic cell vaccination. Data came from immunoSEQ multiplex PCR; TCRdb stores just in-frame clones and leaves some out. The sample has tens of thousands of clones; 85% are singletons. The time point denotes: after dendritic cell vaccination, including at tumor progression/relapse. This sample comprised blood, obtained after dendritic cell vaccination. The receptors were sampled from a human donor with glioblastoma.

The chain uses TRBV5-1 and TRBJ2-3, with unresolved D. Germline CDR1 is SGHRS and CDR2 is YFSETQ. This CDR3 is 14 amino acids long. Between the trimmed V and J ends, which lost 1 base and 6 bases, there was a span of 12 bases. The CDR3 sequence is CASSLSTSVDTQYF. In DNA, the CDR3 is TGCGCCAGCAGCTTGTCTACCTCCGTGGATACGCAGTATTTT.

V and J are TRBV11-3 and TRBJ2-1, with a weak D call TRBD1 (5 bases). Per germline, CDR1 SGHNT and CDR2 YENEEA. This CDR3 spans 15 amino acids. The ends were cut back, 1 base at V and 6 bases at J, with 13 bases in the middle. In nucleotides, the CDR3 is TGTGCCAGCAGCTTAGGGCCAGTTAGGGGCAATGAGCAGTTCTTC. This gives the protein CASSLGPVRGNEQFF.

The V gene is TRBV10-3, the J gene TRBJ2-7, with D hard to call. Germline V CDR1 and CDR2: ENHRY, SYGVKD. This CDR3 is 14 amino acids long. V shed 3 bases and J shed 0 bases, with 9 bases lying between them. CDR3 amino acids: CAISDLQSSYEQYF. CDR3 sequence (DNA): TGTGCCATCAGTGATCTACAGAGCTCCTACGAGCAGTACTTC.

DNA of the CDR3: TGTGCCAGCAGCATGACTAGCGGGACTAGCACAGATACGCAGTATTTT. Translation: CASSMTSGTSTDTQYF. The rearrangement joins TRBV6-6 to TRBJ2-3; 11 bases are shared with TRBD2. CDR1 MNHNY and CDR2 SVGAGI come from the germline V gene (reference sequence). Germline trimming cut 6 bases from V and 0 bases from J; bases unmatched to any gene: 5. CDR3 length: 16 residues.

The chain is built from TRBV19 and TRBJ2-7; D call uncertain. Germline V gene sequence: CDR1 LNHDA, CDR2 SQIVND (reference sequence). The CDR3 spans 14 residues. V gave up 3 bases and J gave up 1 base, with 10 bases separating them. The CDR3 protein is CASSIAPASYEQYF. The CDR3 DNA reads as TGTGCCAGTAGTATCGCGCCTGCTTCCTACGAGCAGTACTTC. The variable domain in full, with the rest retrieved from reference TRBV19 and TRBJ2-7, is DGGITQSPKYLFRKEGQNVTLSCEQNLNHDAMYWYRQDPGQGLRLIYYSQIVNDFQKGDIAEGYSVSREKKESFPLTVTSAQKNPTAFYLCASSIAPASYEQYFGPGTRLTVT.

The chain is built from TRBV5-1 and TRBJ2-7, with D possibly matching TRBD2 (6 bases). The CDR3 has 15 residues. Germline lookup yields CDR1 SGHRS and CDR2 YFSETQ. V lost 1 base and J 0 bases, leaving 11 bases between the germline ends. The DNA of the CDR3 is TGCGCCAGCAGCTTGAGGGCGGAGGGCTCCTACGAGCAGTACTTC. Protein product: CASSLRAEGSYEQYF.

The chain joins TRBV15 to TRBJ1-2; 7 nucleotides match TRBD1. V gave up 1 base and J gave up 4 bases; unmatched junction bases: 6. Germline-derived CDR1 and CDR2 are LNHNV and YYDKDF (reference sequence). The CDR3 spans 15 residues. The CDR3 spells CATSRGLQGTYGYTF. The CDR3 coding sequence is TGTGCCACCAGCAGAGGCTTACAGGGGACCTATGGCTACACCTTC.

This clone has a single count. The chain has TRBV7-9 and TRBJ2-7, with 10 nucleotides matching TRBD1. The trim removed 3 bases at V and 3 bases at J, leaving 11 bases unmatched. The CDR3 extends over 17 amino acids. The germline gives CDR1 SEHNR, CDR2 FQNEAQ (reference sequence). The CDR3 reads CASSFGGGTGVVYEQYF. CDR3 nucleotide sequence: TGTGCCAGCAGCTTTGGGGGCGGGACAGGGGTTGTCTACGAGCAGTACTTC. Full variable domain (missing parts from reference TRBV7-9 and TRBJ2-7): DTGVSQNPRHKITKRGQNVTFRCDPISEHNRLYWYRQTLGQGPEFLTYFQNEAQLEKSRLLSDRFSAERPKGSFSTLEIQRTEQGDSAMYLCASSFGGGTGVVYEQYFGPGTRLTVT.

The chain uses TRBV6-6 and TRBJ1-2, with D perhaps TRBD1 (6 bases). The length of the CDR3 is 13 residues. The germline V gene has CDR1 MNHNY and CDR2 SVGAGI (reference sequence). Trimming left V 4 bases short and J 7 bases short, with 13 bases between. The CDR3 DNA sequence: TGTGCCAGCAGTTCTCAGGGGTGGGGTGGCTACACCTTC. Protein sequence: CASSSQGWGGYTF.

V is TRBV18 and J is TRBJ2-5; perhaps TRBD2 as D (6 bases). The germline gives CDR1 KGHSH, CDR2 LQKENI. V was shortened by 4 bases and J by 1 base, with 10 bases between the two germline ends. The length of the CDR3 is 14 residues. CDR3 nucleotide sequence: TGTGCCAGCTCACAAACTAGCATCCAAGAGACCCAGTACTTC. Translation gives CASSQTSIQETQYF.

Notes on this clone: This CDR3 is also generated by other DNA sequences in the sample. The chain employs TRBV4-1 and TRBJ2-7, with 11 bases identical to TRBD1. The CDR3 sequence is 14 residues long. Per the germline V gene, CDR1 is MGHRA and CDR2 is YSYEKL. With 3 bases clipped from V and 2 bases from J, the junction kept 0 bases outside the gene matches. The CDR3: CASSQGQGAYEQYF. In DNA form, the CDR3 reads TGCGCCAGCAGCCAGGGACAGGGGGCCTACGAGCAGTACTTC.

This rearrangement joins TRBV7-9 to TRBJ2-5, with D perhaps matching TRBD2 (5 bases). This CDR3 comprises 11 residues. Germline CDR1 SEHNR, CDR2 FQNEAQ (reference sequence). The V end was cut by 7 bases, the J end by 5 bases, with 8 bases between. The CDR3: CASNRGETQYF. CDR3 coding DNA: TGTGCCAGCAACCGAGGGGAGACCCAGTACTTC. The full variable domain, in which reference TRBV7-9 and TRBJ2-5 provide the parts outside the CDR3, is DTGVSQNPRHKITKRGQNVTFRCDPISEHNRLYWYRQTLGQGPEFLTYFQNEAQLEKSRLLSDRFSAERPKGSFSTLEIQRTEQGDSAMYLCASNRGETQYFGPGTRLLVL.

The rearrangement joins TRBV2 to TRBJ1-3; 7 bases match TRBD1. The CDR3 runs 14 residues. V shed 6 bases and J 0 bases; nucleotides not matched to a gene: 2. The germline CDR1 and CDR2 sequences are SNHLY and FYNNEI. DNA for the CDR3: TGTGCCAGCAGAAGGGACAGCTCTGGAAACACCATATATTTT. Amino acid sequence: CASRRDSSGNTIYF.

The V gene is TRBV2, the J gene TRBJ2-1; TRBD2 agrees at 12 bases. CDR3 length: 16 amino acids. J was trimmed by 4 bases and V by 6 bases; bases with no gene match: 7. CDR1 and CDR2 (germline): SNHLY, FYNNEI. CDR3 in DNA: TGTGCCAGCAGGGGACTAGCGGGCCAATTTTACAATGAGCAGTTCTTC. Translated: CASRGLAGQFYNEQFF.

The chain carries TRBV11-3 and TRBJ2-3; TRBD2 agrees at 10 bases. Germline CDR1 is SGHNT and CDR2 is YENEEA. The junction had 4 bases not matched to a gene; V was cut back by 2 bases and J by 5 bases. The CDR3 contains 15 residues. In DNA form, the CDR3 reads TGTGCCAGCAGCTTAAAGCGGGGGGGCCGAGATACGCAGTATTTT. As protein: CASSLKRGGRDTQYF.

The V and J genes are TRBV6-6 and TRBJ1-1; D gene unclear. This CDR3 is 14 amino acids long. The germline V and J ends were trimmed by 5 bases and 0 bases, with 10 bases remaining between them. Germline CDR1 MNHNY, CDR2 SVGAGI (reference sequence). CDR3 sequence reads: CASSTRGLNTEAFF. The CDR3 DNA follows: TGTGCCAGCAGTACTCGAGGTCTGAACACTGAAGCTTTCTTT.

This chain connects TRBV4-1 to TRBJ2-1, with D perhaps TRBD2 (7 bases). The CDR3 is 15 amino acids. Trimming cost V 4 bases and J 4 bases, with 14 bases left between them. Germline V gene sequence: CDR1 MGHRA, CDR2 YSYEKL. In nucleotides, the CDR3 is TGCGCCAGCAGCCTCAACGGGGGGCCATACAATGAGCAGTTCTTC. It specifies CASSLNGGPYNEQFF.

The chain couples TRBV7-9 to TRBJ2-7; D gene uncertain. The CDR3 sequence is 19 residues long. Germline V gene sequence: CDR1 SEHNR, CDR2 FQNEAQ (reference sequence). V was pared by 1 base and J by 3 bases, with 25 bases between. In nucleotides, the CDR3 is TGTGCCAGCAGCTTAGGTCAGTATGGGTTGGCAGGTGGCCACTACGAGCAGTACTTC. This gives the protein CASSLGQYGLAGGHYEQYF.

Only one count was recorded for this clone. V is TRBV29-1 and J is TRBJ1-2; TRBD1 matches 8 bases. V shed 4 bases and J 5 bases; nucleotides not matched to a gene: 15. Germline CDR1 reads SQVTM; CDR2 reads ANQGSEA. This CDR3 is 16 amino acids long. The CDR3 region has the DNA TGCAGCGTTGGCGGTGGACAGGGTGAGCTTAGGTATGGCTACACCTTC. Its protein product is CSVGGGQGELRYGYTF.

This chain uses TRBV28 with TRBJ2-7, with 10 bases fitting TRBD2. Looked up from germline, CDR1 is MDHEN and CDR2 is SYDVKM. Trimming at V came to 6 bases and at J to 4 bases, leaving 18 bases not matched to a gene. This CDR3 region has 18 residues. The CDR3, as DNA: TGTGCCAGCAGACAGACTAGCGGGCCTCGCGACGTAAGATACGAGCAGTACTTC. It is translated as CASRQTSGPRDVRYEQYF.

The chain recombines TRBV7-9 with TRBJ2-5; 7 bases match TRBD1. With V trimmed by 5 bases and J by 5 bases, 11 bases remained unmatched. Per germline, CDR1 SEHNR and CDR2 FQNEAQ (reference sequence). CDR3 length equals 15 residues. The CDR3 loop is CASSLRQGRAETQYF. The CDR3, as DNA: TGTGCCAGCAGCCTCCGACAGGGTAGGGCGGAGACCCAGTACTTC.

This clone was observed a handful of times. The V gene is TRBV6-5, the J gene TRBJ1-4; TRBD1 might be the D (5 bases). CDR1 and CDR2 (germline): MNHEY, SVGAGI. This CDR3 is 14 amino acids long. Trimming removed 6 bases from V and 2 bases from J, with 10 bases in between. CDR3 sequence: CASRQGLTNEKLFF. CDR3 DNA: TGTGCCAGCAGGCAGGGTCTCACTAATGAAAAACTGTTTTTT.